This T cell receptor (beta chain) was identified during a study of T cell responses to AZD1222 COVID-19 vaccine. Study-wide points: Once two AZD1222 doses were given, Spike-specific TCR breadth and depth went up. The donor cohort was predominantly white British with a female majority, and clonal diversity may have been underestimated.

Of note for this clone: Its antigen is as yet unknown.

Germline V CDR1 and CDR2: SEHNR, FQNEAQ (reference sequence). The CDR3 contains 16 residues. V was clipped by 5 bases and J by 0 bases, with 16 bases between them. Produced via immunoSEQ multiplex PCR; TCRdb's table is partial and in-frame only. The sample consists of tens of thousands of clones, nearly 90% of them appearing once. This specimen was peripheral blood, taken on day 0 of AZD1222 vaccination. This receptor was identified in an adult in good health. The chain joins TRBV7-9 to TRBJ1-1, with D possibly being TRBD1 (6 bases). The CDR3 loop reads CASSADRTQMNTEAFF. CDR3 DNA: TGTGCCAGCAGCGCCGACAGGACTCAGATGAACACTGAAGCTTTCTTT.